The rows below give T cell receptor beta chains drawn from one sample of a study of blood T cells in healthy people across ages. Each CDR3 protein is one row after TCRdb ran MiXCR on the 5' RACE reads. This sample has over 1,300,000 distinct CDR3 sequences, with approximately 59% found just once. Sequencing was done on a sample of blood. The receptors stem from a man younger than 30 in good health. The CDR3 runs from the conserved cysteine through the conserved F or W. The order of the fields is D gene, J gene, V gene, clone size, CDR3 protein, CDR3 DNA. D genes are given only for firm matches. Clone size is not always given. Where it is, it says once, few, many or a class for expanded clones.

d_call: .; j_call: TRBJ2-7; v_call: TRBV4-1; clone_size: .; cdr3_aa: CASSPSRTVNSYEQYF; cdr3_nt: TGCGCCAGCAGCCCCTCCCGGACAGTAAATTCCTACGAGCAGTACTTC
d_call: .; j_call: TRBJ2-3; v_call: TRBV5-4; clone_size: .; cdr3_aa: CASSLNADTQYF; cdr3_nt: TGTGCCAGCAGCCTGAATGCAGATACGCAGTATTTT
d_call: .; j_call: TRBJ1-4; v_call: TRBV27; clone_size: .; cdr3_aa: CASSSTSQGSTNEKLFF; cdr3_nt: TGTGCCAGCAGTAGCACCTCCCAGGGGTCAACTAATGAAAAACTGTTTTTT
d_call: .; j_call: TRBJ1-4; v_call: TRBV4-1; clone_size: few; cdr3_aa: CASSQERPDDEKLFF; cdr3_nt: TGCGCCAGCAGCCAAGAGCGGCCGGACGATGAAAAACTGTTTTTT
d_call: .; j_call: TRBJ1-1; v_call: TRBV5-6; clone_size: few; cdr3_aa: CASSNEGHNLVNTEAFF; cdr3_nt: TGTGCCAGCAGCAATGAGGGGCACAACCTGGTGAACACTGAAGCTTTCTTT
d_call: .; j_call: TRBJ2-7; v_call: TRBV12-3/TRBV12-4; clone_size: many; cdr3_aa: CASSLSVDEQYF; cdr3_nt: TGTGCCAGCAGTCTGAGCGTTGACGAGCAGTACTTC
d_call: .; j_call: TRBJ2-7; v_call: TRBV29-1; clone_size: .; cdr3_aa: CSGGGRNGIEQYF; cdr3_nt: TGCAGCGGGGGCGGCCGCAACGGCATCGAGCAGTACTTC
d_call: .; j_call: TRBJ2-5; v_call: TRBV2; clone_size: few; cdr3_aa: CASTVQETQYF; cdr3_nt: TGTGCCAGCACTGTGCAAGAGACCCAGTACTTC
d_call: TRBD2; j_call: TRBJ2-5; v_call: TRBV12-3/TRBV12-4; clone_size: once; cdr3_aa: CASSFGGAGGHQETQYF; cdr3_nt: TGTGCCAGCAGTTTTGGAGGGGCGGGGGGCCACCAAGAGACCCAGTACTTC
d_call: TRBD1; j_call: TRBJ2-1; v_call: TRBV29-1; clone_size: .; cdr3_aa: CSVDPRDRDEQFF; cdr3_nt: TGCAGCGTCGACCCCCGGGACAGGGATGAGCAGTTCTTC
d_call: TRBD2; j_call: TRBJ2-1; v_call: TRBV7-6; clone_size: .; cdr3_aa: CASSKLAGGPWEQFF; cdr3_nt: TGTGCCAGCAGCAAACTAGCGGGGGGGCCTTGGGAGCAGTTCTTC